A single sample is the source of the 17 T cell receptor beta chains below, sequenced in a study of blood T cell repertoires in COVID-19. Data came from immunoSEQ multiplex PCR; TCRdb stores just in-frame clones and leaves some out. The profile shows 250,000 or so clones, less than 85% of them singletons. The sample consisted of PBMCs or T cells enriched from blood (not recorded which). Source of these receptors: a man in his 60s who had recovered from COVID-19.

The J gene is TRBJ2-7, the V gene TRBV7-6; unclear D gene. Germline values: CDR1 SGHVS, CDR2 FNYEAQ. V lost 5 bases and J lost 0, with 8 bases in between. The CDR3 runs to 13 residues. The chain's CDR3 is CASSRRSSYEQYF. CDR3 coding DNA: TGTGCCAGCAGCCGTAGAAGCTCCTACGAGCAGTACTTC.

The rearrangement links TRBV2 to TRBJ1-2; D may be TRBD1 (6 bases). V shed 7 bases and J shed 4 bases, with 16 bases lying between them. The CDR3 runs to 14 residues. Germline values: CDR1 SNHLY, CDR2 FYNNEI. CDR3 sequence (DNA): TGTGCCAGCACCCCCGGACAGAGGTCCTATGGCTACACCTTC. Protein: CASTPGQRSYGYTF.

This sequence joins TRBV2 and TRBJ2-3; D possibly corresponds to TRBD2 (6 bases). Germline V lookup: CDR1 SNHLY, CDR2 FYNNEI. The length of the CDR3 is 14 residues. V was cut by 1 base and J by 4 bases, with 9 bases left in between. Here the CDR3 reads CASSEDRGSDTQYF. CDR3 sequence (DNA): TGTGCCAGCAGTGAAGATCGGGGGTCAGATACGCAGTATTTT. Full variable domain (rest looked up from reference TRBV2 and TRBJ2-3): EPEVTQTPSHQVTQMGQEVILRCVPISNHLYFYWYRQILGQKVEFLVSFYNNEISEKSEIFDDQFSVERPDGSNFTLKIRSTKLEDSAMYFCASSEDRGSDTQYFGPGTRLTVL.

The chain carries TRBV5-8 and TRBJ1-5, with D unresolved. Trimming removed 2 bases from V and 6 bases from J, with 9 bases in between. Germline loops: CDR1 SGHTS, CDR2 YDEGEE. This CDR3 spans 13 amino acids. As DNA, the CDR3 is TGTGCCAGCAGCTTCGGGGTTATTCAGCCCCAGCATTTT. It encodes CASSFGVIQPQHF. Combining the CDR3 with reference TRBV5-8 and TRBJ1-5 gives the whole variable domain EAGVTQSPTHLIKTRGQQATLRCSPISGHTSVYWYQQALGLGLQFLLWYDEGEERNRGNFPPRFSGRQFPNYSSELNVNALELEDSALYLCASSFGVIQPQHFGDGTRLSIL.

The V and J genes are TRBV21-1 and TRBJ2-5; no DNA check was done on the table's D call, TRBD2. TRBV21-1 is designated a pseudogene. The CDR3 has 15 amino acids. CDR3 amino acids: CASSPPGVRGETQYF. The DNA for the CDR3 is TGTGCCAGCAGCCCCCCGGGGGTCCGAGGGGAGACCCAGTACTTC.

This chain uses TRBV12-5 with TRBJ1-1, with 8 positions matching TRBD1. The CDR3 extends over 14 amino acids. CDR1 LGHNT and CDR2 FRNRAP come from the germline V gene. J was trimmed by 4 bases and V by 5 bases; bases with no gene match: 6. The CDR3 loop is CASGRQGAGTEAFF. CDR3 DNA: TGTGCTAGTGGTAGGCAGGGGGCGGGCACTGAAGCTTTCTTT.

V is TRBV4-2 and J is TRBJ1-2, with 9 bases lining up with TRBD1. Unmatched junction bases numbered 4, after V lost 0 bases and J lost 8 bases. This CDR3 has 14 amino acids. Germline CDR1 LGHNA, CDR2 YNFKEQ. The CDR3 loop reads CASSQDYRGLGYTF. The CDR3 DNA reads TGTGCCAGCAGCCAAGATTACAGGGGGCTCGGCTACACCTTC.

This clone was picked up a small number of times. The rearrangement uses TRBV5-1 and TRBJ1-2, with D unclear. CDR1 SGHRS and CDR2 YFSETQ come from the germline V gene. V was pared by 4 bases and J by 6 bases, with 19 bases between. The CDR3 covers 15 residues. The CDR3 bases are TGCGCCAGCAGCCCGGGCGGGGAGAGGTTGGATGGCTACACCTTC. Amino acid sequence: CASSPGGERLDGYTF.

V and J are TRBV29-1 and TRBJ1-1; D remains ambiguous. Germline V gives CDR1 SQVTM, CDR2 ANQGSEA. The CDR3 is made up of 12 amino acids. Trimming stripped 3 bases from V and 1 base from J, with 6 bases between. The CDR3 region has the DNA TGCAGCGTTGAGGAGCCGAACACTGAAGCTTTCTTT. The encoded protein is CSVEEPNTEAFF.

J is TRBJ2-1 and V is TRBV30, with no clear D. This CDR3 has 13 amino acids. The ends were cut back, 1 base at V and 10 bases at J, with 14 bases in the middle. Germline loops: CDR1 GTSNPN, CDR2 SVGIG (reference sequence). Here the CDR3 reads CAWSDPPPMEQFF. The CDR3 nucleotides are TGTGCCTGGAGTGATCCCCCCCCCATGGAGCAGTTCTTC.

The chain recombines TRBV6-2 or TRBV6-3 with TRBJ1-3; 7 positions match TRBD1. V dropped 5 bases and J dropped 0; count of bases not matched to a gene: 7. The CDR3 is 16 residues long. Germline CDR1 and CDR2: MNHEY and SVGEGT. The CDR3 is CASSETGPFSGNTIYF. CDR3 nucleotides: TGTGCCAGCAGTGAGACAGGGCCCTTCTCTGGAAACACCATATATTTT.

This clone was detected only once. The chain has TRBV6-5 and TRBJ1-1; possibly TRBD1 for D (6 bases). CDR1 MNHEY and CDR2 SVGAGI come from the germline V gene. The V and J ends lost 5 bases and 8 bases respectively, with 12 bases between them. There are 12 residues in the CDR3. This chain's CDR3 is CASSLRGSEAFF. The CDR3 nucleotides are TGTGCCAGCAGTCTCAGGGGTTCCGAAGCTTTCTTT.

J is TRBJ2-1 and V is TRBV3-1 (or the pseudogene TRBV3-2), with D perhaps matching TRBD2 (5 bases). The CDR3 sequence is 13 residues long. V lost 8 bases, J lost 0 bases, and 8 bases lay in between. Per germline, CDR1 LGHDT and CDR2 YNNKEL (reference sequence). This chain's CDR3 is CASSSYSYNEQFF. The CDR3, as DNA: TGTGCCAGCTCTAGCTACTCCTACAATGAGCAGTTCTTC.

This rearrangement joins TRBV7-6 to TRBJ1-4; tentatively, D is TRBD1 (6 bases). The CDR3 consists of 15 residues. Deletions cut 1 base from V and 8 bases from J, with 14 bases between. In germline, CDR1 is SGHVS, CDR2 FNYEAQ. CDR3: CASSLGAGESEKLFF. CDR3 bases: TGTGCCAGCAGCTTAGGGGCAGGGGAGAGCGAAAAACTGTTTTTT.

The chain joins TRBV2 to TRBJ1-6; D is possibly TRBD1 (6 bases). V was pared by 6 bases and J by 8 bases, with 14 bases between. The CDR3 has 14 amino acids. Germline lookup yields CDR1 SNHLY and CDR2 FYNNEI. In DNA, the CDR3 is TGTGCCAGCAGGGGGGACAAATTCGATTCACCCCTCCACTTT. Translating gives CASRGDKFDSPLHF.

For the CDR3, the DNA is TGCGCCAGCAGCCAAGATCGACGGGGGGGCCAATACCTTGATGAGCAGTTCTTC. Protein product: CASSQDRRGGQYLDEQFF. The rearrangement links TRBV4-3 to TRBJ2-1, with 8 bases that match TRBD2. The CDR3 is 18 residues long. Germline lookup yields CDR1 LGHNA and CDR2 YSLEER. Trimming at V came to 0 bases and at J to 8 bases, leaving 15 bases not matched to a gene.

The J gene is TRBJ1-3, the V gene TRBV14; no clear D. V was clipped by 3 bases and J by 4 bases, with 4 bases between them. Germline assignment: CDR1 SGHDN and CDR2 FVKESK. This CDR3 spans 12 amino acids. The CDR3, as DNA: TGTGCCAGCAGCCAGGCCGGAAACACCATATATTTT. Its translation is CASSQAGNTIYF.